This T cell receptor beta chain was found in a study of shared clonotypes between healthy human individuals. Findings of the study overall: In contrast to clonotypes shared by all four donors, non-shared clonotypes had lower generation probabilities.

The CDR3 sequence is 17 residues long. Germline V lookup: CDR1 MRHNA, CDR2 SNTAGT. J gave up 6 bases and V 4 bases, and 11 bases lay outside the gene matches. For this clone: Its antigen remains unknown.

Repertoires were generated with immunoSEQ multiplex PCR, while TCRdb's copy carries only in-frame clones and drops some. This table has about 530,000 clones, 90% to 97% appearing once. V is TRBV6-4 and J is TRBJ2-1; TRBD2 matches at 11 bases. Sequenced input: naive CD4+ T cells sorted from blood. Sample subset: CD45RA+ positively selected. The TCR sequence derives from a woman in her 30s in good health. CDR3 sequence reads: CASSAEPGLAGSNEQFF. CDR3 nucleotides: TGTGCCAGCAGTGCCGAGCCCGGACTAGCGGGTAGCAATGAGCAGTTCTTC.